The 19 T cell receptor beta chains listed next were all sequenced from one sample in a study of post-analysis software for immune sequencing data (dated by TCRdb to 2015 to 2017). For these receptors, no antigen is known. The library was built by means of PCR. The sequencing machine was an Illumina HiSeq 2500. To reduce PCR and sequencing biases, unique molecular identifiers were built into the TCR beta cDNA libraries. The public reads were quality trimmed at Q25 with fastp and then assembled into clones with MiXCR by TCRdb, keeping productive beta chains. Rows are combined by CDR3 protein, so each entry shows the most common genes and DNA. The sample yields about 380,000 distinct CDR3 sequences; approximately 33% were counted once. Of the sample, roughly 13% falls within the top ten clones. Results and caveats for the whole study, not just this receptor: Roughly 5 TRBV segments, including TRBV5-6, TRBV5-1 and TRBV20-1, were significantly more frequent in patients than controls.

Sequenced material: blood. These receptors were collected from a girl aged 10-17 years with multiple sclerosis.

This clonotype was counted only a few times. The V call is TRBV7-9, the J call TRBJ2-3; TRBD2 is a possible D gene (6 bases). Germline V gene sequence: CDR1 SEHNR, CDR2 FQNEAQ (reference sequence). The CDR3 length is 16 residues. The ends were cut back, 5 bases at V and 0 bases at J, with 15 bases in the middle. CDR3 DNA sequence: TGTGCCAGCAGCCTCCCGGGACTTTTTAGCACAGATACGCAGTATTTT. This gives the protein CASSLPGLFSTDTQYF.

This clonotype was recorded a few times. V gene TRBV12-3 or TRBV12-4 combines with J gene TRBJ2-1, with D tentatively TRBD1 (6 bases). There are 13 residues in the CDR3. Trimming removed 4 bases at V and 10 bases at J, with 14 bases between. CDR3 region: CASSSTGLGEQFF. The CDR3 DNA sequence: TGTGCCAGCAGTTCGACAGGTCTAGGGGAGCAGTTCTTC.

This sequence joins TRBV7-9 and TRBJ2-1; D is unclear. Germline loops: CDR1 SEHNR, CDR2 FQNEAQ (reference sequence). This CDR3 comprises 14 residues. Trimming left V 2 bases short and J 6 bases short, with 11 bases between. CDR3 amino acids: CASSLMAGPNEQFF. DNA for the CDR3: TGTGCCAGCAGCTTAATGGCAGGACCCAATGAGCAGTTCTTC.

This clonotype appeared once. V gene TRBV4-1 combines with J gene TRBJ1-2; D unclear. The ends were cut back, 0 bases at V and 8 bases at J, with 16 bases in the middle. This CDR3 spans 15 amino acids. Germline V gene sequence: CDR1 MGHRA, CDR2 YSYEKL. The CDR3 spells CASSQEVAAPGGYTF. In nucleotides, the CDR3 is TGCGCCAGCAGCCAAGAGGTTGCGGCTCCCGGGGGCTACACCTTC.

This chain joins TRBV6-5 and TRBJ1-6; the D is unclear. Trimming shortened V by 6 bases and J by 7 bases, and 19 bases separated the two germline ends. The germline CDR1 and CDR2 sequences are MNHEY and SVGAGI. The CDR3 has 16 amino acids. This chain's CDR3 is CASSRGRHGENSPLHF. CDR3 nucleotides: TGTGCCAGCAGCCGAGGACGTCACGGGGAGAATTCACCCCTCCACTTT.

In its sample, this clonotype was seen a few times. The V call is TRBV20-1, the J call TRBJ2-1; TRBD2 matches 7 bases. The CDR3 covers 13 residues. Germline V gene sequence: CDR1 DFQATT, CDR2 SNEGSKA (reference sequence). The trim removed 6 bases at V and 8 bases at J, leaving 10 bases unmatched. CDR3 residues: CSARTSRGDEQFF. The CDR3 region has the DNA TGCAGTGCCAGGACTAGTAGGGGCGATGAGCAGTTCTTC.

This chain links TRBV30 with TRBJ2-7, with 11 bases identical to TRBD2. The end of the DNA aligns better with TRBJ2-5, so the J call may be wrong. The CDR3 contains 13 residues. Germline CDR1 GTSNPN, CDR2 SVGIG (reference sequence). The CDR3 reads CACQGLAEETQYF. As DNA, the CDR3 is TGTGCCTGCCAGGGACTAGCGGAAGAGACCCAGTACTTC.

The chain combines TRBV29-1 with TRBJ2-4, with 8 bases matching TRBD1. This CDR3 comprises 14 residues. CDR1 SQVTM and CDR2 ANQGSEA come from the germline V gene. V dropped 6 bases and J dropped 5; count of bases not matched to a gene: 9. Here the CDR3 reads CSVTGDSGQNIQYF. In DNA form, the CDR3 reads TGCAGCGTGACAGGGGACTCGGGGCAAAACATTCAGTACTTC.

The V gene is TRBV11-2, the J gene TRBJ2-3; 10 bases agree with TRBD1. Germline V lookup: CDR1 SGHAT, CDR2 FQNNGV. This CDR3 is 16 amino acids long. Unmatched junction bases numbered 3, after V lost 3 bases and J lost 0 bases. The CDR3 nucleotides read TGTGCCAGCAGCTTGGGACAGGGGACTAGCACAGATACGCAGTATTTT. Its protein is CASSLGQGTSTDTQYF.

This clonotype has just a few counts. The V call is TRBV3-1, the J call TRBJ2-7; no definite D call. CDR1 is LGHDT and CDR2 is YNNKEL in the germline V gene (reference sequence). V lost 1 base to trimming and J lost 0 bases, with 10 bases between them. The CDR3 covers 15 residues. CDR3 residues: CASSQGGRASYEQYF. CDR3 DNA: TGTGCCAGCAGCCAAGGAGGACGAGCCTCCTACGAGCAGTACTTC.

Remarks on this clonotype: A read error may explain this, as a much larger clone is one base away. The chain carries TRBV29-1 and TRBJ2-5; TRBD1 aligns across 7 bases. The CDR3 covers 16 residues. Germline loops: CDR1 SQVTM, CDR2 ANQGSEA. V lost 8 bases to trimming and J lost 4 bases; unmatched junction nucleotides: 19. CDR3 region: CSIGTVGGVHRETQYF. The CDR3 bases are TGCAGCATTGGAACTGTAGGGGGCGTCCACAGAGAGACCCAGTACTTC.

This clonotype was detected a few times. CDR3 DNA: TGTGCCAGCAGTGAATCTCTGGGCAGCGGCGATGAAAAACTGTTTTTT. It encodes CASSESLGSGDEKLFF. The V gene is TRBV2, the J gene TRBJ1-4; no firm D call. This CDR3 is built from 16 residues. CDR1 is SNHLY, CDR2 FYNNEI, per germline. V dropped 2 bases and J dropped 6 bases, with 16 bases sitting between them.

This clonotype was picked up many times. This CDR3 is CASSHGIAGGRTDTQYF. The CDR3 nucleotides are TGCGCCAGCAGCCACGGGATAGCGGGGGGGCGGACAGATACGCAGTATTTT. The chain employs TRBV5-1 and TRBJ2-3, with 11 bases fitting TRBD2. In germline, CDR1 is SGHRS, CDR2 YFSETQ. CDR3 size: 17 residues. Losses at the gene ends were 4 bases for V and 3 bases for J; bases not matched to a gene: 10.

This clonotype turned up a few times. The rearrangement uses TRBV5-1 and TRBJ2-1; 8 positions agree with TRBD1. Trimming removed 4 bases from V and 5 bases from J; junction bases left unmatched: 14. Germline lookup yields CDR1 SGHRS and CDR2 YFSETQ. This CDR3 contains 17 residues. The CDR3 region is CASSVVKGGTGDNEQFF. The DNA of the CDR3 is TGCGCCAGCAGCGTAGTCAAAGGGGGGACAGGCGACAATGAGCAGTTCTTC.

The chain has TRBV5-5 and TRBJ2-1; D possibly corresponds to TRBD1 (5 bases). The germline gives CDR1 SGHKS, CDR2 YYEKEE (reference sequence). This CDR3 is 13 amino acids long. V lost 4 bases and J 8 bases, leaving 13 bases between the germline ends. CDR3: CASSLLSGYEQFF. The CDR3 DNA follows: TGTGCCAGCAGCCTACTGTCAGGGTATGAGCAGTTCTTC.

The chain combines TRBV7-2 with TRBJ1-4; D gene uncertain. The CDR3 is made up of 14 amino acids. CDR1 SGHTA and CDR2 FQGNSA come from the germline V gene. Trimming stripped 3 bases from V and 0 bases from J, with 5 bases between. The DNA of the CDR3 is TGTGCCAGCAGCTTGCCGCCAACTAATGAAAAACTGTTTTTT. It specifies CASSLPPTNEKLFF.

This clonotype has more than one count but fewer than ten. This chain links TRBV20-1 with TRBJ2-7; tentatively, D is TRBD1 (5 bases). The germline V gene has CDR1 DFQATT and CDR2 SNEGSKA (reference sequence). The CDR3 covers 11 residues. Trimming removed 6 bases from V and 5 bases from J, with 11 bases in between. CDR3 residues: CSASDINEQYF. DNA for the CDR3: TGCAGTGCCTCGGACATTAACGAGCAGTACTTC.

The rearrangement links TRBV9 to TRBJ2-1; TRBD1 matches at 12 bases. V shed 4 bases and J 5 bases; nucleotides not matched to a gene: 10. This CDR3 spans 17 amino acids. CDR1 and CDR2 (germline): SGDLS, YYNGEE. In DNA form, the CDR3 reads TGTGCCAGCAGCCCCGGGACAGGGGGCGTCTCGGACAATGAGCAGTTCTTC. The encoded protein is CASSPGTGGVSDNEQFF.

This clonotype came up a few times. Written as DNA, the CDR3 is TGTGCCAGCAGCCCCCAGACTAGCGGGGTCTACAATGAGCAGTTCTTC. Its translation is CASSPQTSGVYNEQFF. The chain combines TRBV7-9 with TRBJ2-1; 11 nucleotides agree with TRBD2. V shed 5 bases, J shed 3 bases, and the junction held 6 bases outside the gene matches. In germline, CDR1 is SEHNR, CDR2 FQNEAQ (reference sequence). The CDR3 loop spans 16 amino acids. Drawing the rest from reference TRBV7-9 and TRBJ2-1, the complete variable domain is DTGVSQNPRHKITKRGQNVTFRCDPISEHNRLYWYRQTLGQGPEFLTYFQNEAQLEKSRLLSDRFSAERPKGSFSTLEIQRTEQGDSAMYLCASSPQTSGVYNEQFFGPGTRLTVL.